The clone carrying this T cell receptor beta chain has more than one count but fewer than ten. For every donor, a draw yielded approximately 9.8 milliliters of peripheral blood. The use of a sample-barcoded 5' primer and a J-beta primer mix characterized a second PCR of roughly 6 to 11 cycles. Using its own MiXCR run on the 5' RACE reads, TCRdb lists one record per CDR3 protein. The sample consists of roughly 1.4 million distinct CDR3 sequences, roughly 60% of them appearing once. CDR3 size: 16 residues. Looked up from germline, CDR1 is MDHEN and CDR2 is SYDVKM. After removal of 5 bases from V and 7 bases from J, the junction contained 17 bases not matched to a gene. This entry is derived from a study of blood T cells in healthy people across ages. Study summary: With template switching, about one barcoded beta molecule was captured per two T cells.

This TCR was sampled from a young man in good health. The sequenced sample was blood. The chain carries TRBV28 and TRBJ2-7, with TRBD2 identical over 7 bases. In nucleotides, the CDR3 is TGTGCCAGCAGTCCCTTCGGGACTAATCAACCTTATGAGCAGTACTTC. Translated, it gives CASSPFGTNQPYEQYF.